One and the same sample provided the 12 T cell receptor beta chains below, sequenced in a study of regulatory T cells in long-lasting Graves disease. The time point is: newly diagnosed GD, antithyroid drugs for less than 3 months. TCR sequences were obtained from RNA taken from PBMCs. Combining iRepertoire HTBI primers with Arm-PCR of CDR3 regions, the authors built TCR beta libraries. TCRdb independently ran MiXCR on the multiplex PCR reads; one entry per CDR3 protein. The sample carries 250,000 to 300,000 distinct CDR3 sequences, around 19% recorded once. This sample also appeared in a second study, on T cells in Graves' hyperthyroidism and ophthalmopathy.

Sequenced here: peripheral blood mononuclear cells (PBMCs), sampled at new diagnosis, from a patient treated with antithyroid drugs. These receptors were collected from a woman between 25 and 40 years old with Graves disease.

This clonotype was counted ten times or more. CDR3 DNA: TGTGCCAGCAGTTCAGGACTTAGAAGGGGCTACACCTTC. Translation: CASSSGLRRGYTF. The V and J genes are TRBV12-3 or TRBV12-4 and TRBJ1-2; D not certain. This CDR3 comprises 13 residues. V shed 4 bases and J shed 8 bases, with 14 bases lying between them.

At least ten counts were recorded for this clonotype. The chain joins TRBV5-1 to TRBJ2-3; 8 bases are shared with TRBD1. This CDR3 spans 15 amino acids. The V segment lost 5 bases and the J segment 1 base; nucleotides outside the gene matches: 6. Per the germline V gene, CDR1 is SGHRS and CDR2 is YFSETQ. The CDR3 protein is CASSSGQGRTDTQYF. For the CDR3, the DNA is TGCGCCAGCAGTTCAGGACAGGGCCGCACAGATACGCAGTATTTT. The full variable domain, rest sourced from reference TRBV5-1 and TRBJ2-3, is KAGVTQTPRYLIKTRGQQVTLSCSPISGHRSVSWYQQTPGQGLQFLFEYFSETQRNKGNFPGRFSGRQFSNSRSEMNVSTLELGDSALYLCASSSGQGRTDTQYFGPGTRLTVL.

In its sample, this clonotype was seen many times. The chain couples TRBV7-6 to TRBJ2-2; D is unresolved. The CDR3 extends over 16 amino acids. Germline values: CDR1 SGHVS, CDR2 FNYEAQ. V lost 1 base, J lost 1 base, and 10 bases lay in between. The CDR3 sequence is CASSLGLAENTGELFF. The CDR3 bases are TGTGCCAGCAGCTTAGGGTTGGCGGAGAACACCGGGGAGCTGTTTTTT.

This clonotype occurred many times. J is TRBJ2-7 and V is TRBV6-2 or TRBV6-3; possibly TRBD2 for D (6 bases). The CDR3 is 14 residues long. Trimming pared 6 bases from V and 5 bases from J, leaving 17 bases between. Germline V gene data show CDR1 as MNHEY and CDR2 as SVGEGT. CDR3 nucleotide sequence: TGTGCCAGCAGAGAGGCGGGGTCTCGGGACGAGCAGTACTTC. Residues: CASREAGSRDEQYF.

The table lists this clonotype with many counts. The rearrangement joins TRBV20-1 to TRBJ1-5; D is possibly TRBD1 (5 bases). The CDR3 consists of 15 residues. Germline V gene lookup returns CDR1 DFQATT and CDR2 SNEGSKA (reference sequence). Trimming shortened V by 0 bases and J by 5 bases, and 14 bases separated the two germline ends. The CDR3 loop is CSARDARVGDQPQHF. The DNA for the CDR3 is TGCAGTGCTAGAGATGCTAGGGTGGGGGATCAGCCCCAGCATTTT.

The sample holds many counts of this clonotype. This sequence joins TRBV27 and TRBJ1-2, with 11 bases matching TRBD1. Germline loops: CDR1 MNHEY, CDR2 SMNVEV (reference sequence). V shed 4 bases, J shed 3 bases, and the junction held 7 bases outside the gene matches. The CDR3 runs to 16 residues. DNA of the CDR3: TGTGCCAGCAGTTCTAGGGACAGGGGGTTCGACTATGGCTACACCTTC. This gives the protein CASSSRDRGFDYGYTF.

This clonotype was counted at least ten times. The chain has TRBV7-9 and TRBJ2-4, with a tentative D call TRBD2 (5 bases). Trimming pared 2 bases from V and 0 bases from J, leaving 11 bases between. The CDR3 has 16 amino acids. Germline loops: CDR1 SEHNR, CDR2 FQNEAQ (reference sequence). Here the CDR3 reads CASSLNEGLAKNIQYF. The CDR3 DNA sequence: TGTGCCAGCAGCTTAAATGAGGGATTAGCCAAAAACATTCAGTACTTC.

The V gene is TRBV3-1, the J gene TRBJ2-5; D perhaps matches TRBD2 (5 bases). Germline V lookup: CDR1 LGHDT, CDR2 YNNKEL (reference sequence). Trimming removed 1 base at V and 1 base at J, with 10 bases between. The CDR3 consists of 15 residues. The CDR3 loop is CASSQVGGIQETQYF. CDR3 nucleotides: TGTGCCAGCAGCCAAGTCGGAGGAATCCAAGAGACCCAGTACTTC.

This clonotype was counted many times. The rearrangement uses TRBV7-8 and TRBJ1-1; 7 bases match TRBD1. Germline V gene data show CDR1 as SGHVS and CDR2 as FQNEAQ. This CDR3 contains 14 residues. Trimming took 5 bases from V and 1 from J; bases not matched to a gene: 4. The CDR3 nucleotides read TGTGCCAGCAGCGTACAGGGGCGGAACACTGAAGCTTTCTTT. This sequence encodes CASSVQGRNTEAFF.

The sample holds many counts of this clonotype. The chain links TRBV20-1 to TRBJ1-2; D is unclear. Germline V gene lookup returns CDR1 DFQATT and CDR2 SNEGSKA (reference sequence). The CDR3 totals 13 residues. V dropped 3 bases and J dropped 8 bases, with 16 bases sitting between them. CDR3 amino acids: CSASPQRAAGYTF. The CDR3 DNA sequence: TGCAGTGCTAGTCCTCAGAGGGCCGCCGGCTACACCTTC.

This clonotype has ten or more counts. The rearrangement uses TRBV18 and TRBJ1-5, with a weak D call TRBD1 (5 bases). Trimming shortened V by 5 bases and J by 8 bases, and 13 bases separated the two germline ends. Germline CDR1 reads KGHSH; CDR2 reads LQKENI. There are 13 residues in the CDR3. CDR3 coding DNA: TGTGCCAGCTCAAGGGGAAATAGTGAGCCCCAGCATTTT. Translating gives CASSRGNSEPQHF.

This clonotype was counted ten times or more. This chain connects TRBV6-2 or TRBV6-3 to TRBJ1-2; D is possibly TRBD1 (6 bases). The CDR3 runs 17 residues. Germline assignment: CDR1 MNHEY and CDR2 SVGEGT. V shed 0 bases and J shed 4 bases, with 18 bases lying between them. As DNA, the CDR3 is TGTGCCAGCAGTTACTCGATAGCGTTCGGACAGTTCTATGGCTACACCTTC. This encodes CASSYSIAFGQFYGYTF.